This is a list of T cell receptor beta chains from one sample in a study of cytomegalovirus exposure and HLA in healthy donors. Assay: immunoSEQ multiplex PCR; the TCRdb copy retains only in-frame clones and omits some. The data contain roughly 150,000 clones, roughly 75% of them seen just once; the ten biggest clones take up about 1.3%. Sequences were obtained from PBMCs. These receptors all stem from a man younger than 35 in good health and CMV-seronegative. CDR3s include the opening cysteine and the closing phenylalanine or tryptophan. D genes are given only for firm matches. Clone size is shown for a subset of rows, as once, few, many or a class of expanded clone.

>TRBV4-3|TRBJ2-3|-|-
TGCGCCAGCAGCCAAGACGGACTCGGGGGAGATACGCAGTATTTT
CASSQDGLGGDTQYF
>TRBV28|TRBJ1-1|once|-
TGTGCCAGCACTCGAAGCGACACTGAAGCTTTCTTT
CASTRSDTEAFF
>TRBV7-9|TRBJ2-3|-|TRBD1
TGTTCCAGCAGCCCTATTGAGCAGACAGGGACCACAGATACGCAGTATTTT
CSSSPIEQTGTTDTQYF
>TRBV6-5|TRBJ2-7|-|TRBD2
TGTGCCAGCAGTGGGGCTAGCGGGAGTTTATACGAGCAGTACTTC
CASSGASGSLYEQYF
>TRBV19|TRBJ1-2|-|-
TGTGCCAGTACTTGGCAGGGCCCCTATGGCTACACCTTC
CASTWQGPYGYTF
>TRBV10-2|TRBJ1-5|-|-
TGCGCCAGCAGTGAGTGGGGAAAGGGGCGGAGTCAGCCCCAGCATTTT
CASSEWGKGRSQPQHF
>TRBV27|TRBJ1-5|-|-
TGTGCCAGCAGTATCCTGGCAGGGGCGGATCAGCCCCAGCATTTT
CASSILAGADQPQHF
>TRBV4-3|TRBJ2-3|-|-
TGCGCCAGCAGCCAAGCAACTGGGGGCGCAGATACGCAGTATTTT
CASSQATGGADTQYF
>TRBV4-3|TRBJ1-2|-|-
TGCGCCAGCAGCCTTCGACAGACGCCCTCTAACTATGGCTACACCTTC
CASSLRQTPSNYGYTF
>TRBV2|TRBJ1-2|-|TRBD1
TGTGCCAGCAGTGAAGCCGGGCAGGGGGGCGGCTACACCTTC
CASSEAGQGGGYTF
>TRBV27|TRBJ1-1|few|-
TGTGCCAGCAGCCCCCGGAGGGGGGGGGATGAAGCTTTCTTT
CASSPRRGGDEAFF
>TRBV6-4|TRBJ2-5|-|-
TGTGCCAGCAGTGACTCGAAGCGCGCGGGGCCGGAGACCCAGTACTTC
CASSDSKRAGPETQYF
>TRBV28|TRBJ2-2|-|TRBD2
TGTGCCAGCAGGGACTGGACTAGCCGGAACACCGGGGAGCTGTTTTTT
CASRDWTSRNTGELFF
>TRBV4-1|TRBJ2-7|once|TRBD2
TGCGCCAGCAGCCAAGTAGGAACCCAACGGGGAGGGTCTAACTACGAGCAGTACTTC
CASSQVGTQRGGSNYEQYF
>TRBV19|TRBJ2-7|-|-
TGTGCCAGTAGTCCCGCCGGAGGGCCCTCCTACGAGCAGTACTTC
CASSPAGGPSYEQYF
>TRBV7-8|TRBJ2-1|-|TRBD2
TGTGCCAGCACCCCTCGGACTAGCGGGAACTACAATGAGCAGTTCTTC
CASTPRTSGNYNEQFF
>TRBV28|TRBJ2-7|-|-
-
CASILDSRRSYEQYF
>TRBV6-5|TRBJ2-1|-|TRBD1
TGTGCCAGCCGAACCGGGACAGGGTTGAATGAGCAGTTCTTC
CASRTGTGLNEQFF
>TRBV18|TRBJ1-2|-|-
TGTGCCAGCTCACCGGAGGGCGCCGGTAACTATGGCTACACCTTC
CASSPEGAGNYGYTF
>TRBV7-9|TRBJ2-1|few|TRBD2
TGTGCCAGCAGCCCCTCAGGACTAGCGGGTATAAATGAGCAGTTCTTC
CASSPSGLAGINEQFF
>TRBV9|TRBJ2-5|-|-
TGTGCCAGCAGCCCTCAGGGGGAGACCCAGTACTTC
CASSPQGETQYF
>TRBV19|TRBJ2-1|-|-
TGTGCCAGTACCGAAGGGTCTAGCCTCTTAAATGAGCAGTTCTTC
CASTEGSSLLNEQFF
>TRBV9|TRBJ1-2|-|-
TGTGCCAGCAGCGTAGTGGGGGCCACCTATGGCTACACCTTC
CASSVVGATYGYTF
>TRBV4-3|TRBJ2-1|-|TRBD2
TGCGCCAGCGCGCCGGGACTAGCGGGAGGGGGCCCAGTCGATGAGCAGTTCTTC
CASAPGLAGGGPVDEQFF
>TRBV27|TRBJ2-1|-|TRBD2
TGTGCCAGCAACCATGGTACTAGCGGGTTCGGAGAGCAGTTCTTC
CASNHGTSGFGEQFF
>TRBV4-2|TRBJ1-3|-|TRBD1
TGTGCCAGCAGCCAAGAAGAGGGGGCCTCTGGAAACACCATATATTTT
CASSQEEGASGNTIYF
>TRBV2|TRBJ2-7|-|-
TGTGCCAGCAGCCAGGGGGGTAGCGCATACGAGCAGTACTTC
CASSQGGSAYEQYF
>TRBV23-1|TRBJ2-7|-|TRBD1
TGCGCCAGCAGGCGACCGGGACAGGGAATCCACGAGCAGTACTTC
CASRRPGQGIHEQYF
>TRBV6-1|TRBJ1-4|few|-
TGTGCCAGCAGGGAGGGTGAAAAACTGTTTTTT
CASREGEKLFF
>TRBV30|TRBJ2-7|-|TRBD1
TGTGCCTGGAGTGGACAGGGGACCTACGAGCAGTACTTC
CAWSGQGTYEQYF
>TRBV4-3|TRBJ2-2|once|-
TGCGCCAGCAGCCAAGAAGCGGCGGGCGGGGAGCTGTTTTTT
CASSQEAAGGELFF